The next 32 T cell receptor beta chains were all read from a single sample in a study of cytomegalovirus exposure and HLA in healthy donors. PCR involved 60 Vbeta and 13 Jbeta primers. The table came from immunoSEQ multiplex PCR; TCRdb's copy has only in-frame clones and leaves some out. The table has over 150,000 clones, approximately 69% seen once. The sample taken for sequencing was PBMCs. Every receptor here comes from a man aged 30 to 39 in good health and CMV-seronegative.

The chain has TRBV7-2 and TRBJ2-7; 8 bases match TRBD2. This CDR3 is 14 amino acids long. CDR1 and CDR2 from the germline V gene are SGHTA and FQGNSA. V lost 5 bases and J lost 3; bases outside the gene matches: 6. The CDR3 DNA reads as TGTGCCAGCAGCCTCGGGAGGGAGGTCTACGAGCAGTACTTC. This gives the protein CASSLGREVYEQYF.

This clone was detected only a few times. The chain has TRBV5-1 and TRBJ1-5, with D tentatively TRBD1 (5 bases). CDR3 length equals 11 residues. V was clipped by 9 bases and J by 7 bases, with 11 bases between them. Per the germline V gene, CDR1 is SGHRS and CDR2 is YFSETQ. CDR3 nucleotide sequence: TGCGCCACTGGGGCTGGGCAGCCCCAGCATTTT. Encoded protein: CATGAGQPQHF. Full variable domain (remainder filled in from reference TRBV5-1 and TRBJ1-5): KAGVTQTPRYLIKTRGQQVTLSCSPISGHRSVSWYQQTPGQGLQFLFEYFSETQRNKGNFPGRFSGRQFSNSRSEMNVSTLELGDSALYLCATGAGQPQHFGDGTRLSIL.

The chain combines TRBV7-9 with TRBJ1-1; D unclear. The CDR3 length is 14 residues. The ends were cut back, 1 base at V and 1 base at J, with 7 bases in the middle. CDR1 and CDR2 from the germline V gene are SEHNR and FQNEAQ (reference sequence). CDR3 DNA sequence: TGTGCCAGCAGCTTAGGACAAACGAACACTGAAGCTTTCTTT. Protein: CASSLGQTNTEAFF.

The V and J genes are TRBV21-1 and TRBJ1-1; the table's TRBD1 call for D was not verified on the DNA. TRBV21-1 is a pseudogene. The CDR3 contains 14 residues. CDR3 sequence (DNA): TGTGCCAGCAGCAAAGAAGGGGTCAGCACTGAAGCTCTCTTT. It yields the protein CASSKEGVSTEALF.

The chain is built from TRBV19 and TRBJ2-1; perhaps TRBD2 as D (6 bases). Germline-derived CDR1 and CDR2 are LNHDA and SQIVND (reference sequence). The V end was cut by 1 base, the J end by 8 bases, with 12 bases between. This CDR3 comprises 14 residues. CDR3 nucleotides: TGTGCCAGTAGTATAGTGTCTAGCGAGGATGAGCAGTTCTTC. Its translation is CASSIVSSEDEQFF.

This clone was detected only a few times. V usage is TRBV7-9 and J usage is TRBJ2-1; D uncertain. The CDR3 covers 14 residues. Germline lookup yields CDR1 SEHNR and CDR2 FQNEAQ (reference sequence). V lost 0 bases to trimming and J lost 2 bases, with 5 bases between them. The CDR3 nucleotides are TGTGCCAGCAGCTTAGCTGGAGCCTACAATGAGCAGTTCTTC. As protein: CASSLAGAYNEQFF.

The gene calls are TRBV7-6 and TRBJ2-1; D not certain. V dropped 0 bases and J dropped 3 bases, with 15 bases sitting between them. The CDR3 runs 17 residues. The germline V gene has CDR1 SGHVS and CDR2 FNYEAQ. CDR3 DNA: TGTGCCAGCAGCTTAGCGGGCGACGGATTACGCTACAATGAGCAGTTCTTC. Amino acids: CASSLAGDGLRYNEQFF.

The chain links TRBV7-9 to TRBJ2-5; TRBD2 agrees at 10 bases. The CDR3 loop spans 15 amino acids. Germline assignment: CDR1 SEHNR and CDR2 FQNEAQ (reference sequence). V lost 5 bases, J lost 6 bases, and 9 bases stayed unmatched. The CDR3 DNA follows: TGTGCCAGCAGCATATTAGCGGGGGGCCGAAAGACCCAGTACTTC. Its protein is CASSILAGGRKTQYF. Filled out from reference TRBV7-9 and TRBJ2-5, the complete variable domain reads DTGVSQNPRHKITKRGQNVTFRCDPISEHNRLYWYRQTLGQGPEFLTYFQNEAQLEKSRLLSDRFSAERPKGSFSTLEIQRTEQGDSAMYLCASSILAGGRKTQYFGPGTRLLVL.

This chain connects TRBV6-6 to TRBJ1-1, with TRBD1 as a possible D gene (5 bases). The CDR3 is 14 amino acids. Germline V gene data show CDR1 as MNHNY and CDR2 as SVGAGI (reference sequence). Trimming left V 4 bases short and J 4 bases short, with 13 bases between. The CDR3 bases are TGTGCCAGCAGTTTTCGGGGGGTGGGCACTGAAGCTTTCTTT. It is translated as CASSFRGVGTEAFF.

V usage is TRBV21-1 and J usage is TRBJ2-7; the D call in the table, TRBD1, was not verified against the DNA. TRBV21-1 is reported as a pseudogene. The CDR3 has 16 residues. The DNA for the CDR3 is TGTGCCAGCAGCAAACCCGGGACAAGGAAATCCCACGAGCAGTACTTC. Protein: CASSKPGTRKSHEQYF.

As to this clone: Mismatch with germline at one junction end may stem from a read error. The chain has TRBV13 and TRBJ1-6; TRBD1 matches 7 bases. Germline assignment: CDR1 PRHDT and CDR2 FYEKMQ (reference sequence). The CDR3 is 14 residues long. The CDR3 is CASSVTGDRSPLNF. The CDR3 DNA follows: TGTGCCAGCAGCGTAACAGGGGACCGGTCACCCCTCAACTTT.

The V gene is TRBV5-1, the J gene TRBJ1-4, with 7 bases aligning to TRBD1. J lost 3 bases, V lost 4 bases, and 9 bases had no gene match. Germline CDR1 is SGHRS and CDR2 is YFSETQ. The CDR3 contains 16 residues. Written as DNA, the CDR3 is TGCGCCAGCAGCGCGGACAACAGGGGACCTAATGAAAAACTGTTTTTT. It codes for CASSADNRGPNEKLFF. The complete variable domain, with remaining parts taken from reference TRBV5-1 and TRBJ1-4, reads KAGVTQTPRYLIKTRGQQVTLSCSPISGHRSVSWYQQTPGQGLQFLFEYFSETQRNKGNFPGRFSGRQFSNSRSEMNVSTLELGDSALYLCASSADNRGPNEKLFFGSGTQLSVL.

This sequence joins TRBV7-2 and TRBJ2-3, with D possibly matching TRBD1 (5 bases). The CDR3 extends over 12 amino acids. V lost 4 bases, J lost 6 bases, and 8 bases lay in between. The V gene's germline CDR1 is SGHTA and CDR2 FQGNSA. CDR3 DNA: TGTGCCAGCAGCTCAAGACAGGATACGCAGTATTTT. This encodes CASSSRQDTQYF.

The rearrangement joins TRBV27 to TRBJ2-7; 7 positions match TRBD2. Germline CDR1 reads MNHEY; CDR2 reads SMNVEV (reference sequence). The CDR3 sequence is 11 residues long. The trim removed 8 bases at V and 3 bases at J, leaving 1 base unmatched. The CDR3 nucleotides are TGTGCCAGCGCGGGAGTCTACGAGCAGTACTTC. This gives the protein CASAGVYEQYF.

The sample holds one count of this clone. The chain uses TRBV28 and TRBJ1-2; a possible D gene is TRBD1 (6 bases). The V gene's germline CDR1 is MDHEN and CDR2 SYDVKM. This CDR3 region has 13 residues. V shed 6 bases and J shed 8 bases, with 16 bases lying between them. As DNA, the CDR3 is TGTGCCAGCAGATCCGGGACACCAACGGGCTACACCTTC. Its protein is CASRSGTPTGYTF.

This clone was observed once. The chain's CDR3 is CATSRDLGTGGGEQYF. In DNA form, the CDR3 reads TGTGCCACCAGCAGAGATCTTGGGACAGGGGGTGGCGAGCAGTACTTC. The rearrangement uses TRBV15 and TRBJ2-7, with TRBD1 matching 11 bases. V trimming: 0 bases; J trimming: 6 bases; junction bases outside the gene matches: 7. The CDR3 is 16 residues long. Germline V gene sequence: CDR1 LNHNV, CDR2 YYDKDF (reference sequence).

The V and J genes are TRBV6-1 and TRBJ2-5; D not certain. Trimming removed 4 bases at V and 4 bases at J, with 7 bases between. Germline V gene sequence: CDR1 MNHNS, CDR2 SASEGT. The CDR3 length is 12 residues. The CDR3 sequence: CASSAKRETQYF. The CDR3 coding sequence is TGTGCCAGCAGTGCTAAGCGAGAGACCCAGTACTTC.

The V gene is TRBV5-1, the J gene TRBJ2-1; TRBD2 agrees at 13 bases. V shed 4 bases, J shed 6 bases, and the junction held 7 bases outside the gene matches. Looked up from germline, CDR1 is SGHRS and CDR2 is YFSETQ. This CDR3 is built from 16 residues. The CDR3, as DNA: TGCGCCAGCAGCCCCGGAACTAGCGGGGGGGGCAATGAGCAGTTCTTC. Protein product: CASSPGTSGGGNEQFF.

V gene TRBV28 combines with J gene TRBJ2-3, with 8 bases aligning to TRBD2. CDR1 is MDHEN, CDR2 SYDVKM, per germline. This CDR3 is built from 13 residues. V trimming: 8 bases; J trimming: 3 bases; junction bases outside the gene matches: 4. CDR3 loop: CASSGGGTDTQYF. The CDR3 coding sequence is TGTGCCAGCTCCGGGGGGGGGACAGATACGCAGTATTTT.

The rearrangement links TRBV6-6 to TRBJ1-5; D not certain. Germline lookup yields CDR1 MNHNY and CDR2 SVGAGI (reference sequence). The CDR3 sequence is 15 residues long. V was pared by 5 bases and J by 3 bases, with 14 bases between. CDR3 sequence: CASSGTTPVNQPQHF. Here the CDR3 DNA reads TGTGCCAGCAGTGGAACGACACCGGTCAATCAGCCCCAGCATTTT.

This clone turned up a few times. The chain joins TRBV11-2 to TRBJ2-7; 8 bases map to TRBD1. This CDR3 spans 16 amino acids. The V and J ends lost 2 bases and 3 bases, in that order; junction bases with no gene match: 9. Germline loops: CDR1 SGHAT, CDR2 FQNNGV. Here the CDR3 DNA reads TGTGCCAGCAGCTTAACCCTCGGGACAGGAGGCTACGAGCAGTACTTC. It specifies CASSLTLGTGGYEQYF.

The genes are TRBV4-3 and TRBJ1-1; tentatively, D is TRBD1 (6 bases). V dropped 4 bases and J dropped 4 bases, with 13 bases sitting between them. There are 14 residues in the CDR3. Germline CDR1 reads LGHNA; CDR2 reads YSLEER. The CDR3 is CASSRAQGSTEAFF. For the CDR3, the DNA is TGCGCCAGCAGCCGGGCACAGGGCAGCACTGAAGCTTTCTTT.

This chain links TRBV30 with TRBJ1-2, with D unresolved. Germline V gene data show CDR1 as GTSNPN and CDR2 as SVGIG (reference sequence). The CDR3 runs to 13 residues. Trimming left V 2 bases short and J 4 bases short, with 11 bases between. The CDR3 coding sequence is TGTGCCTGGAGTCGACGGGGTGGCTATGGCTACACCTTC. It translates to CAWSRRGGYGYTF.

This chain joins TRBV20-1 and TRBJ1-3; D is unclear. V lost 3 bases to trimming and J lost 7 bases, with 7 bases between them. Germline V gene data show CDR1 as DFQATT and CDR2 as SNEGSKA (reference sequence). The CDR3 loop spans 11 amino acids. The CDR3 sequence is CSASYQNTIYF. The CDR3 nucleotides are TGCAGTGCTAGTTATCAGAACACCATATATTTT.

The table lists this clone with a few counts. The V and J genes are TRBV18 and TRBJ2-1; 12 bases map to TRBD2. CDR3 length: 19 residues. CDR1 is KGHSH, CDR2 LQKENI, per germline. After removal of 1 base from V and 0 bases from J, the junction contained 7 bases not matched to a gene. CDR3 in DNA: TGTGCCAGCTCACCACGAACTAGCGGGGGGCCTTACTCCTACAATGAGCAGTTCTTC. Its translation is CASSPRTSGGPYSYNEQFF.

The V and J genes are TRBV28 and TRBJ1-4; the match to TRBD1 covers 7 bases. Per the germline V gene, CDR1 is MDHEN and CDR2 is SYDVKM. The length of the CDR3 is 14 residues. V lost 4 bases and J lost 7; bases outside the gene matches: 6. The CDR3 bases are TGTGCCAGCAGTTCCCCGGGACAGCGTGAAAAACTGTTTTTT. Protein sequence: CASSSPGQREKLFF.

This clone was detected a few times. The chain links TRBV7-3 to TRBJ2-5, with 12 bases lining up with TRBD2. V shed 2 bases, J shed 5 bases, and the junction held 3 bases outside the gene matches. The length of the CDR3 is 15 residues. CDR1 SGHTA and CDR2 FQGTGA come from the germline V gene. Written as DNA, the CDR3 is TGTGCCAGCAGCTTACTAGCGGGGGGGGGTGAGACCCAGTACTTC. Its translation: CASSLLAGGGETQYF.

The rearrangement links TRBV2 to TRBJ2-3; TRBD2 aligns across 8 bases. CDR3 length: 15 residues. The V segment lost 6 bases and the J segment 0 bases; nucleotides outside the gene matches: 5. Germline V CDR1 and CDR2: SNHLY, FYNNEI. DNA of the CDR3: TGTGCCAGCAGCGGGGGGGCTCATAGCACAGATACGCAGTATTTT. Amino acids: CASSGGAHSTDTQYF.

The rearrangement uses TRBV10-3 and TRBJ2-7, with 9 nucleotides matching TRBD1. Germline CDR1 and CDR2: ENHRY and SYGVKD. The J segment lost 4 bases and the V segment lost 4 bases, leaving 5 bases of the junction unmatched. The CDR3 is made up of 14 amino acids. Written as DNA, the CDR3 is TGTGCCATCAGTGCGACAGGGGGAACTTACGAGCAGTACTTC. Its translation is CAISATGGTYEQYF.

The chain recombines TRBV20-1 with TRBJ2-3, with D maybe TRBD2 (5 bases). V gave up 0 bases and J gave up 12 bases, with 10 bases separating them. CDR3 length: 11 residues. Germline CDR1 reads DFQATT; CDR2 reads SNEGSKA (reference sequence). The DNA of the CDR3 is TGCAGTGCTAGAGATGTGGACTCCCAGTATTTT. Its protein product is CSARDVDSQYF.

The chain combines TRBV18 with TRBJ2-7; the D is unclear. The V end lost 2 bases, the J end lost 5 bases, and 10 bases lay between the germline ends. CDR1 KGHSH and CDR2 LQKENI come from the germline V gene. The CDR3 loop spans 13 amino acids. CDR3 sequence (DNA): TGTGCCAGCTCACCATTGCAACAGAACGAGCAGTACTTC. It is translated as CASSPLQQNEQYF.

The chain links TRBV18 to TRBJ2-3; TRBD2 matches at 7 bases. Germline CDR1 reads KGHSH; CDR2 reads LQKENI. The CDR3 has 16 residues. After removal of 3 bases from V and 6 bases from J, the junction contained 12 bases not matched to a gene. The CDR3 protein is CASSPTGGLITDTQYF. In DNA, the CDR3 is TGTGCCAGCTCACCGACCGGGGGACTAATAACGGATACGCAGTATTTT.